This TCR beta chain derives from a study of blood T cell repertoires in COVID-19. The germline V gene has CDR1 SEHNR and CDR2 FQNEAQ (reference sequence). The CDR3 sequence is 12 residues long. The ends were cut back, 4 bases at V and 11 bases at J, with 11 bases in the middle. Assay used: immunoSEQ multiplex PCR; TCRdb lists only in-frame clones, some missing. The table records around 170,000 clones, about 90% of them present only once. The chain has TRBV7-9 and TRBJ2-2; tentative D call: TRBD2 (6 bases). The clonotype comes from a woman aged 70-85 years with acute or convalescent COVID-19. The sequenced sample was peripheral blood. As DNA, the CDR3 is TGTGCCAGCAGCTCTCTGGGGGGAGAGCTGTTTTTT. This gives the protein CASSSLGGELFF.